The clone carrying this TCR beta chain came up a few times. Its antigen remains unidentified. This record belongs to a study of cytomegalovirus exposure and HLA in healthy donors. Findings and limits, study-wide: Cytomegalovirus status was reportedly diagnosed by the classifier with high sensitivity and specificity. Rare TCR sequences dominated, though some public TCRs recurred in many donors. The authors enumerated some 160 TCR beta chains as linked to cytomegalovirus.

The V and J ends lost 2 bases and 3 bases, in that order; junction bases with no gene match: 5. This CDR3 comprises 15 residues. Germline V gives CDR1 KGHSH, CDR2 LQKENI. The validation cohort, a group of 100 to 150 subjects, included the donors and was separate from the approximately 700-subject first cohort. Repertoires were generated with immunoSEQ multiplex PCR, while TCRdb's copy carries only in-frame clones and drops some. This table has 250,000 to 350,000 clones, 86% appearing once. This TCR derives from a woman under 30 in good health and CMV-seronegative. Sequencing was performed on PBMCs. This rearrangement joins TRBV18 to TRBJ1-2, with TRBD1 identical over 8 bases. This CDR3 reads CASSPGQGGDYGYTF. In nucleotides, the CDR3 is TGTGCCAGCTCACCAGGACAGGGAGGGGACTATGGCTACACCTTC.